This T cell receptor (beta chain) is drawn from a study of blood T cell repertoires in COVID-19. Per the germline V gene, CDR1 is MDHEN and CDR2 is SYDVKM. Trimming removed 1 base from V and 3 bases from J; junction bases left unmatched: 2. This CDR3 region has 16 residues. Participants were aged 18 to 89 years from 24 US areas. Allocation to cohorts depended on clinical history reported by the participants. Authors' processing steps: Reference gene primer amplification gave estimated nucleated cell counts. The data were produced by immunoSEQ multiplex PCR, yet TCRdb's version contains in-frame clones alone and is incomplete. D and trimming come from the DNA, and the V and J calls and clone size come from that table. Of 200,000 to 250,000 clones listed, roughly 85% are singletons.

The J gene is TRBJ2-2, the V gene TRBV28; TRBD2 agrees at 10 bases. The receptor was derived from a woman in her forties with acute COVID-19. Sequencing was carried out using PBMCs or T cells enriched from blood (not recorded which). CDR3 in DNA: TGTGCCAGCAGTTTATTCACTAGCGGGGACACCGGGGAGCTGTTTTTT. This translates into CASSLFTSGDTGELFF. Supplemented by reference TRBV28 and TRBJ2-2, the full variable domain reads DVKVTQSSRYLVKRTGEKVFLECVQDMDHENMFWYRQDPGLGLRLIYFSYDVKMKEKGDIPEGYSVSREKKERFSLILESASTNQTSMYLCASSLFTSGDTGELFFGEGSRLTVL.